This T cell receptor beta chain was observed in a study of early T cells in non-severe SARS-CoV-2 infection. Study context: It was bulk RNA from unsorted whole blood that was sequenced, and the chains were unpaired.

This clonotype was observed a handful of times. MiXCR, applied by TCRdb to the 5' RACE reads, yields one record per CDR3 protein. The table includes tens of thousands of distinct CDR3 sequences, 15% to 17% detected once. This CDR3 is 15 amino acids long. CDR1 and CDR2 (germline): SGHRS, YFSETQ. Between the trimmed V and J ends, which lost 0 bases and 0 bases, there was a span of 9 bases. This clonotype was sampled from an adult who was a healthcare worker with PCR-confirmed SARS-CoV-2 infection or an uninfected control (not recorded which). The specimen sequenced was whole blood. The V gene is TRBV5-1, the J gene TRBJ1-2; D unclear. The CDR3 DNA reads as TGCGCCAGCAGCTTGGAACGATGGTCTAACTATGGCTACACCTTC. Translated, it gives CASSLERWSNYGYTF.